What follows are 11 T cell receptor beta chains derived from one specimen sequenced in a study of response to subunit inactivated influenza vaccine. TCRdb called the RT-PCR reads again in MiXCR, with one record for every CDR3 protein. The sample records fewer than 400,000 distinct CDR3 sequences, roughly a fifth being singletons. The sequences come from PBMCs from blood, collected less than 22 months after vaccination. The receptors stem from a man in his fifties or sixties who received an inactivated influenza vaccine.

The chain recombines TRBV29-1 with TRBJ1-4; the D is unclear. The V end lost 4 bases, the J end lost 4 bases, and 10 bases lay between the germline ends. The V gene's germline CDR1 is SQVTM and CDR2 ANQGSEA. The CDR3 is 13 residues long. CDR3 bases: TGCAGCGTTGCGCGGCAATTTAATGAAAAACTGTTTTTT. It specifies CSVARQFNEKLFF.

This clonotype was seen only a few times. This rearrangement joins TRBV5-1 to TRBJ2-7, with D maybe TRBD1 (6 bases). Looked up from germline, CDR1 is SGHRS and CDR2 is YFSETQ. This CDR3 has 15 residues. V shed 0 bases and J shed 5 bases, with 15 bases lying between them. The CDR3 nucleotides are TGCGCCAGCAGCTTGGCAGGGGACCTTCACCACGAGCAGTACTTC. Translated, it gives CASSLAGDLHHEQYF.

With regard to this clonotype: A much larger clone lies one base from this, so it may be a read error. This chain connects TRBV20-1 to TRBJ2-1; D is ambiguous. Trimming shortened V by 2 bases and J by 8 bases, and 7 bases separated the two germline ends. This CDR3 is built from 11 residues. Per germline, CDR1 DFQATT and CDR2 SNEGSKA (reference sequence). The CDR3 DNA is TGCAGTGCTAGACTATCGGATGAGCAGTTCTTC. This codes for CSARLSDEQFF.

This clonotype was detected a few times. As DNA, the CDR3 is TGTGCCAGCAGCCCCCAGATCAGGGTGGACATTCAGTACTTC. It translates to CASSPQIRVDIQYF. J is TRBJ2-4 and V is TRBV7-2, with D possibly TRBD1 on 5 matching bases. The germline V and J ends were trimmed by 5 bases and 8 bases, with 16 bases remaining between them. CDR1 is SGHTA, CDR2 FQGNSA, per germline. The length of the CDR3 is 14 residues.

This clonotype was counted at least ten times. The chain is built from TRBV20-1 and TRBJ1-1, with a weak D call TRBD1 (6 bases). Trimming took 4 bases from V and 9 from J, leaving 27 bases between them. The germline V gene has CDR1 DFQATT and CDR2 SNEGSKA (reference sequence). This CDR3 spans 16 amino acids. The CDR3 sequence: CSANPTGALRTVKAFF. The CDR3 DNA follows: TGCAGTGCTAATCCGACAGGCGCACTTCGCACTGTTAAAGCTTTCTTT.

The chain is built from TRBV7-2 and TRBJ2-2, with 7 nucleotides matching TRBD2. CDR1 is SGHTA, CDR2 FQGNSA, per germline. The CDR3 sequence is 15 residues long. Trimming removed 4 bases from V and 1 base from J; junction bases left unmatched: 3. DNA for the CDR3: TGTGCCAGCAGCTCCGGGACTATGAACACCGGGGAGCTGTTTTTT. Protein: CASSSGTMNTGELFF.

A few counts support this clonotype. V is TRBV29-1 and J is TRBJ2-3; TRBD1 might be the D (5 bases). The germline CDR1 and CDR2 sequences are SQVTM and ANQGSEA. V was shortened by 2 bases and J by 4 bases, with 7 bases between the two germline ends. This CDR3 is built from 12 residues. CDR3 sequence reads: CSVEQGSDTQYF. In nucleotides, the CDR3 is TGCAGCGTTGAACAGGGATCAGATACGCAGTATTTT.

The chain links TRBV5-6 to TRBJ1-1; D is unresolved. Germline CDR1 and CDR2: SGHDT and YYEEEE. CDR3 size: 15 residues. V was clipped by 0 bases and J by 1 base, with 10 bases between them. CDR3 loop: CASSLDLVTNTEAFF. CDR3 DNA sequence: TGTGCCAGCAGCTTGGATCTGGTAACGAACACTGAAGCTTTCTTT.

The chain links TRBV6-5 to TRBJ2-2, with 10 bases that match TRBD2. The CDR3 is made up of 16 amino acids. Per the germline V gene, CDR1 is MNHEY and CDR2 is SVGAGI. The V segment lost 5 bases and the J segment 2 bases; nucleotides outside the gene matches: 5. This chain's CDR3 is CASSRSGGTNTGELFF. In DNA form, the CDR3 reads TGTGCCAGCAGTCGTAGCGGGGGGACAAACACCGGGGAGCTGTTTTTT.

This rearrangement joins TRBV21-1 to TRBJ2-1; the listed D gene, TRBD1, was not tested against the DNA. TRBV21-1 is a recognized pseudogene. This CDR3 comprises 13 residues. CDR3 nucleotides: TGTGCCAGCAGTGGAGACAGGGGGCCCCGCCAGTTCTTC. Translating it yields CASSGDRGPRQFF.

This clonotype was counted at least ten times. The genes are TRBV12-3 or TRBV12-4 and TRBJ1-5; D unclear. The CDR3 sequence is 15 residues long. Trimming shortened V by 3 bases and J by 1 base, and 10 bases separated the two germline ends. CDR3 nucleotide sequence: TGTGCCAGCAGTTTCGGGGTAGGCAGCAATCAGCCCCAGCATTTT. It translates to CASSFGVGSNQPQHF.